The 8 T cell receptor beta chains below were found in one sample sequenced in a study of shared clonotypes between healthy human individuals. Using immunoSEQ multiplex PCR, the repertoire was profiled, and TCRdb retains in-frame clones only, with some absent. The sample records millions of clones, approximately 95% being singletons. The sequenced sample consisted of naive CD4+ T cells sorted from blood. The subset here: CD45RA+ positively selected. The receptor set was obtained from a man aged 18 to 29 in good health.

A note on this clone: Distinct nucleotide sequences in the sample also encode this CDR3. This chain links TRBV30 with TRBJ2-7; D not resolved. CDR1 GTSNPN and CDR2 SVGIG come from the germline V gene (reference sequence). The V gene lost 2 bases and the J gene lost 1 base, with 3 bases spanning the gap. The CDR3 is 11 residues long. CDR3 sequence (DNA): TGTGCCTGGAGTAGGTCCTACGAGCAGTACTTC. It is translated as CAWSRSYEQYF.

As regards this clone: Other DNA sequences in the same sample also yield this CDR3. The DNA for the CDR3 is TGTGCCAGCACCGGTCCCGGGGAGACCCAGTACTTC. It encodes CASTGPGETQYF. The gene calls are TRBV6-5 and TRBJ2-5; D remains ambiguous. Trimming pared 7 bases from V and 5 bases from J, leaving 11 bases between. In germline, CDR1 is MNHEY, CDR2 SVGAGI. The CDR3 totals 12 residues.

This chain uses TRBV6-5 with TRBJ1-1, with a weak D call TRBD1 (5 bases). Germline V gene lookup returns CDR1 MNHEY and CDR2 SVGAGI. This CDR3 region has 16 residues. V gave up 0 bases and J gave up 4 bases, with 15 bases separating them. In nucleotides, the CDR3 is TGTGCCAGCAGTTACTCGGGACGGCGGGGTGGCACTGAAGCTTTCTTT. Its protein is CASSYSGRRGGTEAFF.

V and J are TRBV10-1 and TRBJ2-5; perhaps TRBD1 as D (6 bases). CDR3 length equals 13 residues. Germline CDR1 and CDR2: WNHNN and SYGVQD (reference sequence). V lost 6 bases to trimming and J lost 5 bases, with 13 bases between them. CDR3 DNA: TGCGCCAGCAGCCAGGGGATACGGGAGACCCAGTACTTC. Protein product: CASSQGIRETQYF.

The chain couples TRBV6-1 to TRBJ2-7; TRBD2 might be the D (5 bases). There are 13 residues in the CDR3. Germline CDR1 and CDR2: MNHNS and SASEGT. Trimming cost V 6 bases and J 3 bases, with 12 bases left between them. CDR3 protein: CASRDLADYEQYF. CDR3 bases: TGTGCCAGCAGGGACCTAGCAGACTACGAGCAGTACTTC.

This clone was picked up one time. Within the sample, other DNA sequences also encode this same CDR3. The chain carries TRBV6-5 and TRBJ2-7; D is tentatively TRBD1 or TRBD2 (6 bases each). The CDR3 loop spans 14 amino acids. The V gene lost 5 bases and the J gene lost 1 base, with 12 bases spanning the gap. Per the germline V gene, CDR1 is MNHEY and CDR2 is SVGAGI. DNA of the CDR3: TGTGCCAGCAGTAGGGGGACTGGATCCTACGAGCAGTACTTC. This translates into CASSRGTGSYEQYF.

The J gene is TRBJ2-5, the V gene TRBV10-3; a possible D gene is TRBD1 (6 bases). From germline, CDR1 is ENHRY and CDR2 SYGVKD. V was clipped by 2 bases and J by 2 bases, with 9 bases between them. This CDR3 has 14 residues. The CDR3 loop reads CAISERGFQETQYF. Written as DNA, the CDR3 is TGTGCCATCAGTGAGAGGGGGTTTCAAGAGACCCAGTACTTC.

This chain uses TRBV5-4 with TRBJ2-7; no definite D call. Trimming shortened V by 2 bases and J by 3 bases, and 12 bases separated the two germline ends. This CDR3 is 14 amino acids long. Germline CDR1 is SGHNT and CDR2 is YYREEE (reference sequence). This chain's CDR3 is CASSFNLERYEQYF. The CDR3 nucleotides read TGTGCCAGCAGCTTTAATTTGGAACGCTACGAGCAGTACTTC.